The 31 T cell receptor beta chains listed next were all sequenced from one sample in a study of cytomegalovirus exposure and HLA in healthy donors. With 60 Vbeta and 13 Jbeta primers, the PCR was carried out. Repertoires were generated with immunoSEQ multiplex PCR, while TCRdb's copy carries only in-frame clones and drops some. In the table there are about 150,000 clones, just under 65% of which are singletons. What was sequenced was PBMCs. The receptors here all came from a woman aged 55-69 years in good health and CMV-seropositive.

This rearrangement joins TRBV6-5 to TRBJ1-2; possible D gene TRBD1, 5 bases. Trimming left V 6 bases short and J 4 bases short, with 15 bases between. CDR1 MNHEY and CDR2 SVGAGI come from the germline V gene. The CDR3 loop spans 14 amino acids. The CDR3 is CASRRDRPLYGYTF. The CDR3 DNA follows: TGTGCCAGCAGGCGGGACCGACCCCTCTATGGCTACACCTTC.

The chain recombines TRBV2 with TRBJ2-1, with D perhaps TRBD2 (6 bases). The germline gives CDR1 SNHLY, CDR2 FYNNEI. This CDR3 comprises 14 residues. V was trimmed by 6 bases and J by 5 bases, leaving 14 bases between them. The CDR3 reads CASSGGIRDNEQFF. CDR3 nucleotides: TGTGCCAGCAGCGGCGGGATTAGGGACAATGAGCAGTTCTTC. The full variable domain, with the rest looked up from reference TRBV2 and TRBJ2-1, is EPEVTQTPSHQVTQMGQEVILRCVPISNHLYFYWYRQILGQKVEFLVSFYNNEISEKSEIFDDQFSVERPDGSNFTLKIRSTKLEDSAMYFCASSGGIRDNEQFFGPGTRLTVL.

This chain joins TRBV6-1 and TRBJ2-2; 7 bases line up with TRBD1. The CDR3 is 15 amino acids. Germline assignment: CDR1 MNHNS and CDR2 SASEGT. With V trimmed by 7 bases and J by 3 bases, 8 bases remained unmatched. The CDR3 DNA follows: TGTGCCAGCATCACAAAGGGACAGTACACCGGGGAGCTGTTTTTT. It specifies CASITKGQYTGELFF.

This clone was counted only a few times. The gene calls are TRBV5-5 and TRBJ2-1; D gene uncertain. The V end lost 0 bases, the J end lost 2 bases, and 12 bases lay between the germline ends. CDR1 is SGHKS and CDR2 is YYEKEE in the germline V gene (reference sequence). The CDR3 covers 16 residues. The CDR3 DNA sequence: TGTGCCAGCAGCTTGGCTACGGAGATGGCCTACAATGAGCAGTTCTTC. Its translation is CASSLATEMAYNEQFF. The full variable domain, completed using reference TRBV5-5 and TRBJ2-1, is DAGVTQSPTHLIKTRGQQVTLRCSPISGHKSVSWYQQVLGQGPQFIFQYYEKEERGRGNFPDRFSARQFPNYSSELNVNALLLGDSALYLCASSLATEMAYNEQFFGPGTRLTVL.

The chain is built from TRBV5-1 and TRBJ2-3, with TRBD2 as a possible D gene (6 bases). V lost 3 bases and J 5 bases, leaving 16 bases between the germline ends. The CDR3 covers 15 residues. Germline CDR1 SGHRS, CDR2 YFSETQ. The CDR3: CASSSGDQGGDTQYF. In DNA form, the CDR3 reads TGCGCCAGCAGCTCCGGGGATCAGGGAGGAGATACGCAGTATTTT.

The V and J genes are TRBV19 and TRBJ1-1; a possible D gene is TRBD1 (6 bases). Per germline, CDR1 LNHDA and CDR2 SQIVND (reference sequence). The CDR3 is 14 amino acids. The germline V and J ends were trimmed by 2 bases and 11 bases, with 18 bases remaining between them. CDR3 in DNA: TGTGCCAGTAGTATAAGGGAGACAGGAGCAAGGGCTTTCTTT. Translated: CASSIRETGARAFF.

This chain uses TRBV10-3 with TRBJ2-1; 7 bases align to TRBD1. V lost 6 bases to trimming and J lost 6 bases; unmatched junction nucleotides: 11. The V gene's germline CDR1 is ENHRY and CDR2 SYGVKD. The CDR3 spans 15 residues. This chain's CDR3 is CAIRGQAKGPNEQFF. The CDR3 nucleotides read TGTGCCATCAGAGGACAGGCGAAAGGACCCAATGAGCAGTTCTTC.

The V call is TRBV30, the J call TRBJ1-5; no clear D gene. Per the germline V gene, CDR1 is GTSNPN and CDR2 is SVGIG (reference sequence). The CDR3 covers 13 residues. Trimming left V 7 bases short and J 2 bases short, with 12 bases between. CDR3 DNA sequence: TGTGCCTTCTCCTCCCAGGGCAATCAGCCCCAGCATTTT. This sequence encodes CAFSSQGNQPQHF.

This clone was recorded a few times. The J gene is TRBJ1-3, the V gene TRBV5-5; D remains ambiguous. Germline CDR1 reads SGHKS; CDR2 reads YYEKEE (reference sequence). Trimming stripped 0 bases from V and 0 bases from J, with 7 bases between. The length of the CDR3 is 15 residues. The CDR3 loop reads CASSLDGFSGNTIYF. CDR3 nucleotide sequence: TGTGCCAGCAGCTTGGACGGGTTCTCTGGAAACACCATATATTTT. Based on the CDR3 plus reference TRBV5-5 and TRBJ1-3, the full variable domain is DAGVTQSPTHLIKTRGQQVTLRCSPISGHKSVSWYQQVLGQGPQFIFQYYEKEERGRGNFPDRFSARQFPNYSSELNVNALLLGDSALYLCASSLDGFSGNTIYFGEGSWLTVV.

The chain links TRBV5-8 to TRBJ2-5; D is possibly TRBD2 (5 bases). Deletions cut 1 base from V and 2 bases from J, with 12 bases between. The CDR3 runs to 15 residues. Germline values: CDR1 SGHTS, CDR2 YDEGEE. In nucleotides, the CDR3 is TGTGCCAGCAGCTTGTGGACTCGCCAACAAGAGACCCAGTACTTC. Translation gives CASSLWTRQQETQYF.

The rearrangement uses TRBV4-2 and TRBJ1-2; TRBD1 matches at 7 bases. This CDR3 is built from 15 residues. The germline V gene has CDR1 LGHNA and CDR2 YNFKEQ. The V segment lost 3 bases and the J segment 4 bases; nucleotides outside the gene matches: 8. CDR3 in DNA: TGTGCCAGCAGCCAGGGTAGACAGGGCGGCTATGGCTACACCTTC. Translating gives CASSQGRQGGYGYTF.

J is TRBJ2-7 and V is TRBV11-2; D remains ambiguous. Trimming cost V 2 bases and J 6 bases, with 14 bases left between them. Germline-derived CDR1 and CDR2 are SGHAT and FQNNGV. CDR3 length equals 14 residues. In DNA, the CDR3 is TGTGCCAGCAGCTTACGGAGAGAAGCTCTCGAGCAGTACTTC. Its protein is CASSLRREALEQYF.

This clone came up a few times. The chain is built from TRBV7-2 and TRBJ2-7; 9 nucleotides align to TRBD2. The CDR3 length is 14 residues. The V segment lost 6 bases and the J segment 1 base; nucleotides outside the gene matches: 4. Germline lookup yields CDR1 SGHTA and CDR2 FQGNSA. CDR3 DNA sequence: TGTGCCAGCAGACCAACTAGCGGGTCCTACGAGCAGTACTTC. This encodes CASRPTSGSYEQYF.

The rearrangement links TRBV11-3 to TRBJ2-4; possibly TRBD1 for D (6 bases). This CDR3 spans 14 amino acids. V lost 5 bases, J lost 6 bases, and 14 bases lay in between. Germline V gene data show CDR1 as SGHNT and CDR2 as YENEEA. The CDR3 DNA is TGTGCCAGCAGCCACACACAGGGACCAAACATTCAGTACTTC. Protein sequence: CASSHTQGPNIQYF. Complete variable domain (other parts from reference TRBV11-3 and TRBJ2-4): EAGVVQSPRYKIIEKKQPVAFWCNPISGHNTLYWYLQNLGQGPELLIRYENEEAVDDSQLPKDRFSAERLKGVDSTLKIQPAELGDSAVYLCASSHTQGPNIQYFGAGTRLSVL.

This clone appeared once. The J gene is TRBJ1-4, the V gene TRBV27; D is perhaps TRBD1 (5 bases). This CDR3 is built from 13 residues. Trimming left V 1 base short and J 10 bases short, with 10 bases between. Germline V gives CDR1 MNHEY, CDR2 SMNVEV (reference sequence). The CDR3 DNA is TGTGCCAGCAGTTTATTGGGACTCGGAAAACTGTTTTTT. Amino acids: CASSLLGLGKLFF.

A few counts support this clone. V usage is TRBV7-8 and J usage is TRBJ2-5; the match to TRBD2 covers 7 bases. Germline assignment: CDR1 SGHVS and CDR2 FQNEAQ. The CDR3 spans 15 residues. Trimming removed 2 bases from V and 5 bases from J; junction bases left unmatched: 8. The CDR3 loop reads CASSLPREAGETQYF. The CDR3 region has the DNA TGTGCCAGCAGCTTACCTCGGGAGGCCGGTGAGACCCAGTACTTC.

The chain uses TRBV5-6 and TRBJ2-3; 8 bases are a match to TRBD2. V shed 5 bases, J shed 0 bases, and the junction held 5 bases outside the gene matches. CDR1 and CDR2 (germline): SGHDT, YYEEEE. CDR3 length equals 15 residues. This CDR3 reads CASSSPSGSTDTQYF. In nucleotides, the CDR3 is TGTGCCAGCAGTTCCCCTAGCGGGAGCACAGATACGCAGTATTTT.

V gene TRBV6-5 combines with J gene TRBJ1-3, with D possibly TRBD1 on 5 matching bases. The CDR3 consists of 14 residues. Germline V gene lookup returns CDR1 MNHEY and CDR2 SVGAGI. The V end was cut by 4 bases, the J end by 1 base, with 8 bases between. CDR3: CASSSPGSGNTIYF. CDR3 DNA sequence: TGTGCCAGCAGTTCCCCAGGGTCTGGAAACACCATATATTTT.

The chain employs TRBV6-1 and TRBJ1-2, with a weak D call TRBD1 (5 bases). V lost 3 bases and J 4 bases, leaving 9 bases between the germline ends. The CDR3 spans 13 residues. Germline assignment: CDR1 MNHNS and CDR2 SASEGT. CDR3 coding DNA: TGTGCCAGCAGTGAGGGGCGGAGCTATGGCTACACCTTC. This translates into CASSEGRSYGYTF.

The gene calls are TRBV4-1 and TRBJ2-1; 15 bases agree with TRBD2. The V segment lost 5 bases and the J segment 7 bases; nucleotides outside the gene matches: 3. CDR3 size: 15 residues. Germline CDR1 and CDR2: MGHRA and YSYEKL. The CDR3 nucleotides read TGCGCCAGCAGCTTGGGACTAGCGGGAGGAAATGAGCAGTTCTTC. Translated: CASSLGLAGGNEQFF.

The gene calls are TRBV19 and TRBJ2-5; TRBD2 matches 8 bases. The J call may be wrong; the DNA end is better matched by TRBJ2-7. Per the germline V gene, CDR1 is LNHDA and CDR2 is SQIVND (reference sequence). This CDR3 has 15 amino acids. The CDR3: CASSILPGGPYEQYF. The CDR3 bases are TGTGCCAGTAGTATATTACCGGGAGGGCCCTACGAGCAGTACTTC.

This clone was seen a few times. The chain has TRBV27 and TRBJ2-7; TRBD1 agrees at 9 bases. Unmatched junction bases numbered 5, after V lost 0 bases and J lost 5 bases. Germline V lookup: CDR1 MNHEY, CDR2 SMNVEV (reference sequence). The CDR3 has 15 amino acids. In DNA, the CDR3 is TGTGCCAGCAGTTTATCTAGGACAGGGGCCCACGAGCAGTACTTC. Translating gives CASSLSRTGAHEQYF.

This chain connects TRBV18 to TRBJ2-5, with D uncertain. V lost 3 bases and J lost 5, with 10 bases in between. There are 13 residues in the CDR3. From germline, CDR1 is KGHSH and CDR2 LQKENI. DNA of the CDR3: TGTGCCAGCTCACCCCGCGATACGGAGACCCAGTACTTC. Amino acid sequence: CASSPRDTETQYF.

The chain carries TRBV30 and TRBJ2-7; tentatively, D is TRBD2 (7 bases). V was trimmed by 2 bases and J by 5 bases, leaving 13 bases between them. CDR1 is GTSNPN and CDR2 is SVGIG in the germline V gene (reference sequence). The CDR3 extends over 13 amino acids. The CDR3 coding sequence is TGTGCCTGGAGTTGGGGGGGCGCGGACGAGCAGTACTTC. This encodes CAWSWGGADEQYF. The variable domain in full, completed from reference TRBV30 and TRBJ2-7, reads SQTIHQWPATLVQPVGSPLSLECTVEGTSNPNLYWYRQAAGRGLQLLFYSVGIGQISSEVPQNLSASRPQDRQFILSSKKLLLSDSGFYLCAWSWGGADEQYFGPGTRLTVT.

The chain has TRBV29-1 and TRBJ2-1; possibly TRBD2 for D (7 bases). The length of the CDR3 is 16 residues. CDR1 is SQVTM and CDR2 is ANQGSEA in the germline V gene. V was cut by 0 bases and J by 9 bases, with 21 bases left in between. CDR3 nucleotides: TGCAGCGTTGAAGATCGGGGGGCCCTCACTTTACGTGAGCAGTTCTTC. Residues: CSVEDRGALTLREQFF.

A remark on this clone: Other DNA variants within this sample encode the same CDR3. The rearrangement joins TRBV29-1 to TRBJ2-1; 7 bases map to TRBD2. CDR3 size: 14 residues. Unmatched junction bases numbered 10, after V lost 1 base and J lost 10 bases. Germline V gives CDR1 SQVTM, CDR2 ANQGSEA. CDR3 region: CSVEVGGSGNEQFF. In DNA, the CDR3 is TGCAGCGTTGAAGTGGGCGGGAGTGGGAACGAGCAGTTCTTC.

This chain connects TRBV28 to TRBJ2-1, with D possibly matching TRBD1 (6 bases). The CDR3 length is 13 residues. Trimming shortened V by 6 bases and J by 3 bases, and 9 bases separated the two germline ends. Germline loops: CDR1 MDHEN, CDR2 SYDVKM. The DNA for the CDR3 is TGTGCCAGCAGGGAACAGGGCTACAATGAGCAGTTCTTC. This codes for CASREQGYNEQFF.

V gene TRBV5-1 combines with J gene TRBJ2-2; 7 bases align to TRBD1. Trimming at V came to 4 bases and at J to 7 bases, leaving 10 bases not matched to a gene. CDR3 size: 15 residues. Germline loops: CDR1 SGHRS, CDR2 YFSETQ. The CDR3: CASSVLETGFGELFF. CDR3 sequence (DNA): TGCGCCAGCAGCGTATTGGAGACAGGGTTCGGGGAGCTGTTTTTT.

The rearrangement joins TRBV2 to TRBJ1-2; D is perhaps TRBD1 (5 bases). Between the trimmed V and J ends, which lost 5 bases and 5 bases, there was a span of 12 bases. The CDR3 sequence is 13 residues long. Germline values: CDR1 SNHLY, CDR2 FYNNEI. The CDR3 sequence: CASSQDSLYGYTF. DNA for the CDR3: TGTGCCAGCAGTCAAGACAGTCTTTATGGCTACACCTTC.

This chain connects TRBV29-1 to TRBJ2-3; 10 bases match TRBD2. The CDR3 has 14 residues. Trimming removed 5 bases from V and 2 bases from J; junction bases left unmatched: 4. The germline CDR1 and CDR2 sequences are SQVTM and ANQGSEA. The CDR3 spells CSVSGLAATDTQYF. The CDR3 nucleotides read TGCAGCGTTTCCGGACTAGCGGCCACAGATACGCAGTATTTT.

In this sample, this clone turned up a few times. The CDR3 loop reads CASSLTGGELFF. CDR3 coding DNA: TGTGCCAGCAGCCTGACGGGCGGGGAGCTGTTTTTT. The V and J genes are TRBV27 and TRBJ2-2; D unresolved. CDR3 length: 12 residues. V was trimmed by 6 bases and J by 7 bases, leaving 9 bases between them. Germline assignment: CDR1 MNHEY and CDR2 SMNVEV (reference sequence).